These 23 T cell receptor beta chains came from one sample sequenced in a study of shared clonotypes between healthy human individuals. The data were produced by immunoSEQ multiplex PCR, yet TCRdb's version contains in-frame clones alone and is incomplete. This sample has roughly 1 million clones, with about 74% found just once. The sequenced sample consisted of memory CD4+ T cells sorted from blood. The subset: CD45RA-negative fraction. All receptors come from a man aged 18 to 29 in good health.

The rearrangement joins TRBV14 to TRBJ1-3, with TRBD1 matching 9 bases. Germline CDR1 is SGHDN and CDR2 is FVKESK. The junction had 5 bases not matched to a gene; V was cut back by 4 bases and J by 4 bases. The length of the CDR3 is 15 residues. CDR3 region: CASSPGQGAGNTIYF. For the CDR3, the DNA is TGTGCCAGCAGCCCGGGACAGGGAGCGGGAAACACCATATATTTT.

The chain recombines TRBV18 with TRBJ1-1; the D gene is possibly TRBD1 (5 bases). Trimming cost V 3 bases and J 3 bases, with 17 bases left between them. The CDR3 loop spans 16 amino acids. Germline lookup yields CDR1 KGHSH and CDR2 LQKENI. The CDR3 here is CASSPPLLDSHTEAFF. CDR3 in DNA: TGTGCCAGCTCACCGCCCCTATTAGACAGTCACACTGAAGCTTTCTTT.

The J gene is TRBJ2-6, the V gene TRBV9, with unresolved D. Trimming pared 0 bases from V and 0 bases from J, leaving 4 bases between. CDR3 size: 15 residues. The germline V gene encodes CDR1 SGDLS and CDR2 YYNGEE. The CDR3 protein is CASSVVDSGANVLTF. DNA for the CDR3: TGTGCCAGCAGCGTAGTGGACTCTGGGGCCAACGTCCTGACTTTC.

The J gene is TRBJ2-2, the V gene TRBV2, with D unclear. The CDR3 contains 13 residues. V shed 6 bases and J shed 4 bases, with 9 bases lying between them. The V gene's germline CDR1 is SNHLY and CDR2 FYNNEI. The CDR3 DNA sequence: TGTGCCAGCAGGTGGGAAGTCACCGGGGAGCTGTTTTTT. Translation: CASRWEVTGELFF.

This clone was picked up one time. CDR3 loop: CASRAGTEAGGYTF. In DNA form, the CDR3 reads TGCGCCAGCAGAGCAGGGACGGAGGCCGGTGGCTACACCTTC. The V gene is TRBV5-1, the J gene TRBJ1-2, with D perhaps matching TRBD1 (5 bases). Germline V lookup: CDR1 SGHRS, CDR2 YFSETQ. V gave up 5 bases and J gave up 7 bases, with 18 bases separating them. The CDR3 is 14 residues long.

The chain joins TRBV19 to TRBJ2-4; D is unresolved. Germline CDR1 reads LNHDA; CDR2 reads SQIVND (reference sequence). Deletions cut 1 base from V and 7 bases from J, with 17 bases between. The length of the CDR3 is 16 residues. CDR3 protein: CASSIAGILTGNIQYF. The CDR3 DNA follows: TGTGCCAGTAGTATAGCAGGCATCCTCACCGGGAACATTCAGTACTTC. The whole variable domain, filled in from reference TRBV19 and TRBJ2-4, reads DGGITQSPKYLFRKEGQNVTLSCEQNLNHDAMYWYRQDPGQGLRLIYYSQIVNDFQKGDIAEGYSVSREKKESFPLTVTSAQKNPTAFYLCASSIAGILTGNIQYFGAGTRLSVL.

The chain has TRBV2 and TRBJ2-1, with TRBD2 matching over 8 bases. Germline CDR1 is SNHLY and CDR2 is FYNNEI. There are 16 residues in the CDR3. Germline trimming cut 0 bases from V and 0 bases from J; bases unmatched to any gene: 1. DNA of the CDR3: TGTGCCAGCAGTGAAGCGGCGGGGGGCTCCTACAATGAGCAGTTCTTC. It encodes CASSEAAGGSYNEQFF.

This clone was picked up a small number of times. This chain uses TRBV7-2 with TRBJ2-7; 9 bases are a match to TRBD2. Germline CDR1 reads SGHTA; CDR2 reads FQGNSA. This CDR3 is 15 amino acids long. V trimming: 1 base; J trimming: 7 bases; junction bases outside the gene matches: 8. This CDR3 reads CASSLDIAGEGEQYF. The CDR3 bases are TGTGCCAGCAGCTTAGATATAGCGGGAGAAGGGGAGCAGTACTTC.

The rearrangement joins TRBV21-1 to TRBJ1-6. TRBV21-1 counts as a pseudogene. The CDR3 extends over 15 amino acids. CDR3 region: CASSKMARDNSPLHF. In DNA form, the CDR3 reads TGTGCCAGCAGCAAAATGGCGAGGGATAATTCACCCCTCCACTTT.

The CDR3 region has the DNA TGTGCCGGCCAGTACGGGACTAGCGGGGACTACAATGAGCAGTTCTTC. This encodes CAGQYGTSGDYNEQFF. This chain links TRBV7-2 with TRBJ2-1; TRBD2 matches 13 bases. This CDR3 spans 16 amino acids. J was trimmed by 3 bases and V by 11 bases; bases with no gene match: 10. Germline CDR1 is SGHTA and CDR2 is FQGNSA. The full variable domain, with the rest looked up from reference TRBV7-2 and TRBJ2-1, is GAGVSQSPSNKVTEKGKDVELRCDPISGHTALYWYRQSLGQGLEFLIYFQGNSAPDKSGLPSDRFSAERTGGSVSTLTIQRTQQEDSAVYLCAGQYGTSGDYNEQFFGPGTRLTVL.

The CDR3 reads CASSPTTSGGTGELFF. The DNA for the CDR3 is TGTGCCAGCAGTCCGACGACGAGTGGGGGAACCGGGGAGCTGTTTTTT. The gene calls are TRBV28 and TRBJ2-2, with D tentatively TRBD1 or TRBD2 (5 bases each). V was pared by 5 bases and J by 5 bases, with 18 bases between. Germline V gene sequence: CDR1 MDHEN, CDR2 SYDVKM. The length of the CDR3 is 16 residues.

The chain recombines TRBV9 with TRBJ2-1; the D gene is possibly TRBD2 (5 bases). Trimming shortened V by 3 bases and J by 0 bases, and 13 bases separated the two germline ends. CDR1 is SGDLS, CDR2 YYNGEE, per germline. This CDR3 region has 16 residues. The CDR3, as DNA: TGTGCCAGCAGCGCACTAGGAGTAGGCTCCTACAATGAGCAGTTCTTC. Its translation is CASSALGVGSYNEQFF.

The chain joins TRBV2 to TRBJ2-5, with 9 nucleotides matching TRBD2. CDR3 size: 13 residues. CDR1 and CDR2 (germline): SNHLY, FYNNEI. The ends lost 6 bases at V and 3 bases at J; junction bases unmatched: 2. The CDR3 region is CASRASGEETQYF. DNA of the CDR3: TGTGCCAGCAGGGCTAGCGGGGAAGAGACCCAGTACTTC. Supplemented by reference TRBV2 and TRBJ2-5, the full variable domain reads EPEVTQTPSHQVTQMGQEVILRCVPISNHLYFYWYRQILGQKVEFLVSFYNNEISEKSEIFDDQFSVERPDGSNFTLKIRSTKLEDSAMYFCASRASGEETQYFGPGTRLLVL.

The chain recombines TRBV19 with TRBJ2-2; 9 bases agree with TRBD1. The germline V gene encodes CDR1 LNHDA and CDR2 SQIVND (reference sequence). The CDR3 contains 13 residues. V lost 10 bases, J lost 6 bases, and 6 bases stayed unmatched. CDR3 sequence reads: CATGQGSAGELFF. CDR3 DNA: TGTGCCACCGGACAGGGGTCGGCCGGGGAGCTGTTTTTT.

The V call is TRBV15, the J call TRBJ1-3, with 7 bases fitting TRBD1. This CDR3 has 16 amino acids. The trim removed 1 base at V and 2 bases at J, leaving 5 bases unmatched. Germline assignment: CDR1 LNHNV and CDR2 YYDKDF (reference sequence). The CDR3 is CATSRGGGGTGNTIYF. For the CDR3, the DNA is TGTGCCACCAGCAGAGGCGGAGGGGGCACTGGAAACACCATATATTTT.

In this sample, this clone turned up once. The chain couples TRBV5-6 to TRBJ2-7; perhaps TRBD2 as D (5 bases). The CDR3 runs to 15 residues. The V gene lost 3 bases and the J gene lost 6 bases, with 19 bases spanning the gap. CDR1 is SGHDT and CDR2 is YYEEEE in the germline V gene. In DNA, the CDR3 is TGTGCCAGCAGCTCCGGGCCAAGCAGCGGAAGCGAGCAGTACTTC. Translating it yields CASSSGPSSGSEQYF.

The V and J genes are TRBV25-1 and TRBJ2-7; 8 nucleotides match TRBD2. Germline values: CDR1 MGHDK, CDR2 SYGVNS. The length of the CDR3 is 13 residues. With 5 bases clipped from V and 4 bases from J, the junction kept 4 bases outside the gene matches. DNA of the CDR3: TGTGCCAGCAGTAACTCGGGAGGGTACGAGCAGTACTTC. Amino acids: CASSNSGGYEQYF.

The V and J genes are TRBV28 and TRBJ1-1; possibly TRBD1 for D (6 bases). V lost 8 bases to trimming and J lost 1 base, with 17 bases between them. This CDR3 contains 15 residues. Germline assignment: CDR1 MDHEN and CDR2 SYDVKM. This chain's CDR3 is CASGPGRGGNTEAFF. CDR3 DNA sequence: TGTGCCAGCGGCCCGGGGAGGGGGGGGAACACTGAAGCTTTCTTT.

This rearrangement joins TRBV7-2 to TRBJ2-2; possibly TRBD1 for D (5 bases). The ends were cut back, 4 bases at V and 4 bases at J, with 13 bases in the middle. CDR1 SGHTA and CDR2 FQGNSA come from the germline V gene. The CDR3 spans 15 residues. CDR3 amino acids: CASSSDRRGTGELFF. The DNA for the CDR3 is TGTGCCAGCAGCTCTGACAGAAGGGGCACCGGGGAGCTGTTTTTT.

As concerns this clone: One end of the junction does not line up with germline, which may come from a read error. This chain links TRBV7-7 with TRBJ2-5; 11 positions agree with TRBD2. Germline V gives CDR1 SSHAT, CDR2 FNYEAQ (reference sequence). CDR3 length: 14 amino acids. CDR3 coding DNA: TGTGCTAGCAGCCGAGGACTAGCGGGAGAGACCCAGTACTTC. Its protein product is CASSRGLAGETQYF.

The chain has TRBV6-1 and TRBJ2-1, with TRBD1 matching over 7 bases. This CDR3 region has 16 residues. With V trimmed by 4 bases and J by 4 bases, 10 bases remained unmatched. Germline lookup yields CDR1 MNHNS and CDR2 SASEGT. The CDR3 DNA is TGTGCCAGCAGTGCGGGTAGGAGACAGGGTTACAATGAGCAGTTCTTC. Its protein product is CASSAGRRQGYNEQFF.

The chain employs TRBV5-4 and TRBJ2-1; perhaps TRBD1 as D (6 bases). The germline V gene encodes CDR1 SGHNT and CDR2 YYREEE (reference sequence). The CDR3 spans 15 residues. Trimming took off 0 bases at V and 7 bases at J, with 14 bases between the two ends. The CDR3 here is CASSLETRQDNEQFF. The DNA for the CDR3 is TGTGCCAGCAGCTTGGAGACACGACAGGATAATGAGCAGTTCTTC.

CDR3 loop: CASSPERGTAQYF. The CDR3 region has the DNA TGTGCCAGCTCACCCGAACGGGGCACGGCGCAGTATTTT. V usage is TRBV18 and J usage is TRBJ2-3, with D perhaps given as TRBD1 or TRBD2 (5 bases each). CDR3 size: 13 residues. Germline V gene lookup returns CDR1 KGHSH and CDR2 LQKENI. V gave up 3 bases and J gave up 10 bases, with 14 bases separating them. Filled out from reference TRBV18 and TRBJ2-3, the complete variable domain reads NAGVMQNPRHLVRRRGQEARLRCSPMKGHSHVYWYRQLPEEGLKFMVYLQKENIIDESGMPKERFSAEFPKEGPSILRIQQVVRGDSAAYFCASSPERGTAQYFGPGTRLTVL.